Presented here are 3 T cell receptor beta chains from one specimen sequenced in a study of beta chain features in type 1 diabetes. Expressed TCRB transcripts were sequenced because the isolated RNA had all been reverse transcribed beforehand. The data were produced by immunoSEQ multiplex PCR, yet TCRdb's version contains in-frame clones alone and is incomplete. The sample yields roughly 610,000 clones, around 15% seen once. Sequences were obtained from naive CD4+ T cells from blood. The receptors derive from a man aged 18 to 30 in good health.

The chain uses TRBV4-1 and TRBJ1-4, with 8 nucleotides matching TRBD1. Germline CDR1 is MGHRA and CDR2 is YSYEKL. This CDR3 region has 14 residues. The V gene end was trimmed by 4 bases and the J gene end by 4 bases; junction bases not matched to a gene: 2. The CDR3 region is CASSPGQDNEKLFF. The CDR3 coding sequence is TGCGCCAGCAGCCCGGGACAGGATAATGAAAAACTGTTTTTT.

The V and J genes are TRBV5-6 and TRBJ1-2, with D uncertain. The V and J ends lost 2 bases and 7 bases respectively, with 6 bases between them. CDR3 length: 11 amino acids. The germline CDR1 and CDR2 sequences are SGHDT and YYEEEE. The CDR3 sequence: CASSLDIGYTF. CDR3 sequence (DNA): TGTGCCAGCAGCTTAGACATTGGCTACACCTTC.

In its sample, this clone was seen a few times. V is TRBV6-5 and J is TRBJ1-6; no clear D gene. The V end lost 2 bases, the J end lost 10 bases, and 9 bases lay between the germline ends. There are 13 residues in the CDR3. From germline, CDR1 is MNHEY and CDR2 SVGAGI. This CDR3 reads CASSYEGRSPLHF. The CDR3 DNA reads as TGTGCCAGCAGTTACGAGGGCCGGTCACCCCTCCACTTT.